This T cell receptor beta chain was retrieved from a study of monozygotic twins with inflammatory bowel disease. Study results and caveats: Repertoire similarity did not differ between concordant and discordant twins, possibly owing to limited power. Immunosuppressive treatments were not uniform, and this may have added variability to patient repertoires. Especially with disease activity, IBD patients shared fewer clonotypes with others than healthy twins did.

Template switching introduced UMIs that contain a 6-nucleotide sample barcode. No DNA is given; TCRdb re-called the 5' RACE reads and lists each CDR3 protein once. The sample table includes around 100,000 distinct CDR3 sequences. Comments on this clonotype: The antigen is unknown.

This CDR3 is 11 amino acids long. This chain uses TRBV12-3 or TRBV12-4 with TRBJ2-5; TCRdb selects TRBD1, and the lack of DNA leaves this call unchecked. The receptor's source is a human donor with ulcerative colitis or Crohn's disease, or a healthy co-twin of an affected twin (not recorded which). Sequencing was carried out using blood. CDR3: CASSWTGIRIF.